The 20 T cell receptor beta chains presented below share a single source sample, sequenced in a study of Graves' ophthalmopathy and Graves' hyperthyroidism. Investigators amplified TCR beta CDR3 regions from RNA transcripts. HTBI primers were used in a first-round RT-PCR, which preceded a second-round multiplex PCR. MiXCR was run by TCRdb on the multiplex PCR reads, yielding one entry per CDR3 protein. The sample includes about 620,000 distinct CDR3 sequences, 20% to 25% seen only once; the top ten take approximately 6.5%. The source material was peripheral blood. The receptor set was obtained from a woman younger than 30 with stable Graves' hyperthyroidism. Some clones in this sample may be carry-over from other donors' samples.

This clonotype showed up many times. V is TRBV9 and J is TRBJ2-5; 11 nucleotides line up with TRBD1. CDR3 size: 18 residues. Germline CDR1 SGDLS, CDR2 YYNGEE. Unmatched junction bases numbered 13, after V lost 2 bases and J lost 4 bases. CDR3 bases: TGTGCCAGCAGCGTTCCGCGGGGGGGGACAGGGGGTCGAGAGACCCAGTACTTC. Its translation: CASSVPRGGTGGRETQYF.

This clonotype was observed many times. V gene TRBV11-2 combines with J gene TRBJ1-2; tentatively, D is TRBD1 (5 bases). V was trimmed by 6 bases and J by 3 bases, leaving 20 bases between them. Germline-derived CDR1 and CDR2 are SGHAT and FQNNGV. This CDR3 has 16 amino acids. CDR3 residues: CASRPPAGTLDYGYTF. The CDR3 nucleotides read TGTGCCAGCAGACCCCCAGCGGGGACTTTGGACTATGGCTACACCTTC.

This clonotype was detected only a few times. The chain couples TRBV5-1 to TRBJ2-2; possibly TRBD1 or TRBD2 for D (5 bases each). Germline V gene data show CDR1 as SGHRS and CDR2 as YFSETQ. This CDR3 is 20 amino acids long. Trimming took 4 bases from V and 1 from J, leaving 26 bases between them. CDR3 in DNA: TGCGCCAGCAGCCGGGTCCCCCCCACGGGGTCCCAGGGGAACACCGGGGAGCTGTTTTTT. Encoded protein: CASSRVPPTGSQGNTGELFF.

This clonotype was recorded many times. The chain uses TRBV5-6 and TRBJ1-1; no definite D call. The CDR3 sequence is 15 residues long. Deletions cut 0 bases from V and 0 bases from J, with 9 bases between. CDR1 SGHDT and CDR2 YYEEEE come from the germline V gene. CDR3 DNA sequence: TGTGCCAGCAGCTTGGTTGACGACGTGAACACTGAAGCTTTCTTT. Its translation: CASSLVDDVNTEAFF.

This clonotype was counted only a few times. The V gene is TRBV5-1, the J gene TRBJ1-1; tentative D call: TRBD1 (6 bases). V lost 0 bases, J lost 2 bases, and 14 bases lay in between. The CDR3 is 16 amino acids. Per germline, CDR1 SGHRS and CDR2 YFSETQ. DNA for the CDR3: TGCGCCAGCAGCTTGGCCAGGGGAGCCGGAAACACTGAAGCTTTCTTT. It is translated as CASSLARGAGNTEAFF.

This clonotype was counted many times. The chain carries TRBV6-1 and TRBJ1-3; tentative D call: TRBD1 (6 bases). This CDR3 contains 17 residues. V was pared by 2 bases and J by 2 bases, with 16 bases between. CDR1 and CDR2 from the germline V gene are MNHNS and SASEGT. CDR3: CASSERLHRVTGNTIYF. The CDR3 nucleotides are TGTGCCAGCAGTGAAAGGCTCCACAGGGTGACTGGAAACACCATATATTTT.

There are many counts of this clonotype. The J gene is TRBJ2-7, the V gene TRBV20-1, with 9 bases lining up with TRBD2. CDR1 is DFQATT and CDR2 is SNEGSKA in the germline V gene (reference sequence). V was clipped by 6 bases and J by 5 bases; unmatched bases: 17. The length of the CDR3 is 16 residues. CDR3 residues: CSAQARGGAVFHEQYF. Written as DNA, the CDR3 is TGCAGTGCCCAGGCTCGCGGGGGGGCCGTTTTCCACGAGCAGTACTTC.

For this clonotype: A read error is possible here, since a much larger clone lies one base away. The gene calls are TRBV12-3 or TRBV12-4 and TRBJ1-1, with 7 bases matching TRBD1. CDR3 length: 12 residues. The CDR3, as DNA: TGTGCCAGCAGTCCCAGGGGGGGTGAAGCTCTCTTT. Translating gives CASSPRGGEALF.

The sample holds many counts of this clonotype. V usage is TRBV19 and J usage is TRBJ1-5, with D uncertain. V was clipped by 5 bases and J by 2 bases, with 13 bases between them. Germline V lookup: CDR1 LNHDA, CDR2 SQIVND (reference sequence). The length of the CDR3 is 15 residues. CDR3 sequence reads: CASSPTGWGNQPQHF. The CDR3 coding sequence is TGTGCCAGTAGTCCGACGGGCTGGGGCAATCAGCCCCAGCATTTT.

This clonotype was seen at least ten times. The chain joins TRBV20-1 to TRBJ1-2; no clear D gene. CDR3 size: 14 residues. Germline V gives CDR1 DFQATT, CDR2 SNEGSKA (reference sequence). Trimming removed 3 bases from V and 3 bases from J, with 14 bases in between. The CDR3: CSARVGLSHYGYTF. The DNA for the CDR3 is TGCAGTGCTAGGGTCGGGTTGTCGCACTATGGCTACACCTTC.

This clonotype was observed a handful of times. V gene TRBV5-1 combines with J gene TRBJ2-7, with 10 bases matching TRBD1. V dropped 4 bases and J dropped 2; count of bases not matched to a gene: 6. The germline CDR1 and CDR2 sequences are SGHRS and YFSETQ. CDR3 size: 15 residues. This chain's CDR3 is CASSNGQGGPYEQYF. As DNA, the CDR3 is TGCGCCAGCAGCAACGGACAGGGGGGACCCTACGAGCAGTACTTC.

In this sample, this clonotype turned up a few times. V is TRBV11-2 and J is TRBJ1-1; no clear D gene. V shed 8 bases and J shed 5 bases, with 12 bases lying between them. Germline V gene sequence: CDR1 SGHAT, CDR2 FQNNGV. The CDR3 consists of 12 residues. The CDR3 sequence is CASGVGRTEAFF. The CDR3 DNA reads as TGTGCCAGCGGGGTCGGGAGGACTGAAGCTTTCTTT.

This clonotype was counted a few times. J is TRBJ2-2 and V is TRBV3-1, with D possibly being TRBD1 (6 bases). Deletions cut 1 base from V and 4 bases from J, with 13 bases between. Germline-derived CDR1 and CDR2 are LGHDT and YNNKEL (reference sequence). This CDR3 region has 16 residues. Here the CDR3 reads CASSQGQGSVTGELFF. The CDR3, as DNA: TGTGCCAGCAGCCAAGGGCAGGGGTCGGTCACCGGGGAGCTGTTTTTT.

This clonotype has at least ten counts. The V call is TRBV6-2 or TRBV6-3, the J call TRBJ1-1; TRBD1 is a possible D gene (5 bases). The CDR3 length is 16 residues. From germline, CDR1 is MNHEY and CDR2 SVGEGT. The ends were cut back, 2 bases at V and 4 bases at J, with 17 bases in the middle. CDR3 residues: CASSYGLGQGGTEAFF. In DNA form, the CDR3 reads TGTGCCAGCAGTTACGGACTTGGGCAGGGTGGCACTGAAGCTTTCTTT.

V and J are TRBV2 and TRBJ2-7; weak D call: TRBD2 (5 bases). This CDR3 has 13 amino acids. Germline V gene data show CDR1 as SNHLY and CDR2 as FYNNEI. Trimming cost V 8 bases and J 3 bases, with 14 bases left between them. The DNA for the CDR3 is TGTGCCAGCGGGAGCGGTTACCTCTACGAGCAGTACTTC. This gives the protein CASGSGYLYEQYF.

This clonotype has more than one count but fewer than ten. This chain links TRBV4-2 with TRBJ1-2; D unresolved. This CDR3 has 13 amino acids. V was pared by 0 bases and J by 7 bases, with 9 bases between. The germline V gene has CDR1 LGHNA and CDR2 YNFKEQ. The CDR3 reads CASSQDQWGGYTF. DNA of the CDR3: TGTGCCAGCAGCCAAGATCAGTGGGGTGGCTACACCTTC.

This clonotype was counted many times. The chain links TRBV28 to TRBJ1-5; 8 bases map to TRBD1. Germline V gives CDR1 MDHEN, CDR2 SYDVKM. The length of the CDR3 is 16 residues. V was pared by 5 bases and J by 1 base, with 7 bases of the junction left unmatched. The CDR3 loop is CASSEDRVISNQPQHF. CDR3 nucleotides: TGTGCCAGCAGTGAGGACAGGGTAATCAGCAATCAGCCCCAGCATTTT.

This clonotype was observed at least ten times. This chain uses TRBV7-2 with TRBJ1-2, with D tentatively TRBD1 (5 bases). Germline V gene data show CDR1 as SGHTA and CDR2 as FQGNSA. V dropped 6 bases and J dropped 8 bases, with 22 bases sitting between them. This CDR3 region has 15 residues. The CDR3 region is CASSTTSGLLGGYTF. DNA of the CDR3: TGTGCCAGCAGTACCACCTCAGGGCTTCTCGGGGGCTACACCTTC.

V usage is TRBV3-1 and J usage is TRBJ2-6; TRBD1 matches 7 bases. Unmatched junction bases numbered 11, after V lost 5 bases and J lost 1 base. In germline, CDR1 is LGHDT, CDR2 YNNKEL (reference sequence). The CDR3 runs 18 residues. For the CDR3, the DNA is TGTGCCAGCAGCGACCCGAGGGGGCTCGGTTCTGGGGCCAACGTCCTGACTTTC. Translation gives CASSDPRGLGSGANVLTF.

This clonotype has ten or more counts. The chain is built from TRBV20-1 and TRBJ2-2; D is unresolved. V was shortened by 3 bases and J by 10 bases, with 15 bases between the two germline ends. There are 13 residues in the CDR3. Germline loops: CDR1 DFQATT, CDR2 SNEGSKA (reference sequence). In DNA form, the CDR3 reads TGCAGTGCTAGGTTTCGCGTTGGGTTGGAGCTGTTTTTT. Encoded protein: CSARFRVGLELFF.